The entry below describes one T cell receptor beta chain. Antigen unknown. Using immunoSEQ multiplex PCR, the repertoire was profiled, and TCRdb retains in-frame clones only, with some absent. The data hold 100,000 to 150,000 clones, with 90% to 95% observed a single time. The CDR3 contains 14 residues. The trim removed 7 bases at V and 8 bases at J, leaving 11 bases unmatched. Looked up from germline, CDR1 is MDHEN and CDR2 is SYDVKM. The sample is drawn from a study of OX40 agonist ivuxolimab in advanced cancers. Study summary: Participants, 75% to 90% male, averaged around 60 years of age, ranging from roughly 20 to 79.

Study outcomes and limitations: Relative to CD4+, CD8+ T cells held more expanded clones on average.

The material sequenced was CD4+ or CD8+ T cells sorted from blood, taken in a trial of the OX40 agonist ivuxolimab. The clonotype originates from an adult with an advanced solid tumor such as melanoma, head and neck, liver or kidney cancer. V gene TRBV28 combines with J gene TRBJ1-2, with TRBD1 matching over 9 bases. This chain's CDR3 is CASTLDRGRKGYTF. CDR3 sequence (DNA): TGTGCCAGCACCTTGGACAGGGGACGAAAGGGCTACACCTTC.